This TCR beta chain was profiled in a study of neurological immune-mediated disorders (dated by TCRdb to about 2019). With respect to the entire study: Peripheral blood TCR-beta repertoires from patients with HTLV-I-associated myelopathy (HAM/TSP), patients with multiple sclerosis, and healthy controls were compared in the study using UMI-based sequencing. Alongside PBMC samples, the set of 80 to 130 TCR-beta libraries contained longitudinal samples, technical triplicates, and paired CD4+ and CD8+ T-cell subsets that had been sorted. The cohort was made up of approximately 65 subjects, consisting of about 15 HAM/TSP patients, approximately 35 multiple sclerosis patients and around 20 healthy controls.

This clonotype was detected ten times or more. Its antigen is unknown. No clone much larger than this one lies a single base away; base qualities are absent. At the junction V is shortened by 4 bases and J by 1 base, with 13 bases in between. Inclusive of the bounding cysteine and phenylalanine, the CDR3 is 15 residues long. The kept DNA is CDR3 alone, 45 bases in frame from the first base. CDR1 and CDR2, looked up from the germline V gene, are SGHAT and FQNNGV. cDNA was synthesized by template-switch 5'RACE using a primer with a 10-nucleotide random unique molecular identifier that tagged each TCR transcript. Every sequencing run yielded over 200 million TCR-beta sequences covering 15-18 subjects. The RNeasy kit was used for extraction of total RNA. The KAPA Real-time Library Amplification kit was used to amplify TCR-beta VDJ regions with primers for the TCR constant region and the 5'RACE anchor. Sample indexes and Illumina adaptors were added in a first PCR, after which library yield was increased in a second PCR. After purification with Ampure beads, the TCR product of roughly 650 bp was size-selected on a 2% E-gel SizeSelection system. Before pooling, library quality was checked on a Bioanalyzer, concentration was measured with Qubit, and libraries were quantified with the Kapa Library Quantification kit. An Illumina HiSeq 2500 was used to sequence the libraries paired-end at 2 x 150 bp. To increase sequence diversity, roughly 23-30% phiX was spiked into each library pool. The source study handled its data this way. The UMI-based MiGEC pipeline processed quality-filtered reads and removed over 75% of raw TCR sequences during error correction. IMGT germline references were used for aligning VDJ genes, and each clonotype was defined as a unique CDR3 amino acid sequence together with its V-J genes. Clonal expansion, Shannon diversity and CDR3 relatedness were evaluated with VDJtools (CalcPairwiseDistances, ClusterSamples), while phylogenetic trees were built in CLCbio workbench. A clone was classed as expanded if it had 8 or more unique UMIs, a cutoff based on coefficient-of-variation modelling across technical triplicates. TCRdb applied fastp at Q25 and MiXCR to the public reads, then kept only in-frame beta chains. For every CDR3 protein sequence, its rows merge into one entry that carries the most common genes and DNA. These V and J calls derive from TCRdb rather than the authors' analysis. Counted in this sample were approximately 23,000 distinct CDR3 sequences; roughly 10% of them appeared once. The ten largest make up about a fifth of the sample.

Study-level results and caveats: No identical CDR3 amino acid sequences were shared among expanded clones across subjects, suggesting private TCR-beta repertoires in all groups. TCR clonal expansion was highest in HAM/TSP patients and lowest in MS patients, with MS patients falling below even healthy controls.

Libraries from unsorted PBMCs were made from 2 million PBMCs kept in RNAlater at -80 degrees C until RNA extraction. PBMCs were separated from peripheral blood using Ficoll-Hypaque density gradient centrifugation and then cryopreserved in liquid nitrogen. This TCR was recovered from a woman aged 60-70 years with HTLV-1-associated myelopathy (HAM/TSP). Material: PBMCs. The chain joins TRBV11-2 to TRBJ1-2; TRBD1 is possibly the D segment (6 matching bases). Here is the DNA: TGTGCCAGCAGCTCTGGGGGGGGCGGTAACTATGGCTACACCTTC. Translation gives CASSSGGGGNYGYTF.